This record covers a single TCR beta chain. This specimen comes from a study of blood T cell repertoires in COVID-19. Sequenced by immunoSEQ multiplex PCR; TCRdb stores in-frame clones only, minus some. The table includes about 99,000 clones, 81% detected once. The CDR3 sequence is 14 residues long. Trimming left V 5 bases short and J 0 bases short, with 8 bases between. Germline-derived CDR1 and CDR2 are SGHTA and FQGNSA. This sequence was found in a man at least 80 years old with COVID-19, enrolled during active disease. Source material: peripheral blood. The chain employs TRBV7-2 and TRBJ2-1; D gene ambiguous. The CDR3 region has the DNA TGTGCCAGCAGCCCCCCGGGCTCCTACAATGAGCAGTTCTTC. This codes for CASSPPGSYNEQFF.